Presented here are 27 T cell receptor beta chains from one specimen sequenced in a study of shared clonotypes between healthy human individuals. The table came from immunoSEQ multiplex PCR; TCRdb's copy has only in-frame clones and leaves some out. The table includes about 2.3 million clones, 90% to 95% detected once. Sequencing used naive CD4+ T cells from PBMCs. Sample subset: CD45RA+ positively selected. Receptor source: a man younger than 35 in good health. Some clones in this sample may be carry-over from other donors' samples.

V and J are TRBV7-3 and TRBJ1-4; D is undetermined. V dropped 6 bases and J dropped 5 bases, with 10 bases sitting between them. CDR1 is SGHTA, CDR2 FQGTGA, per germline. The CDR3 extends over 13 amino acids. The CDR3 sequence is CASSQDGNEKLFF. The CDR3 region has the DNA TGTGCCAGCAGTCAGGACGGAAATGAAAAACTGTTTTTT.

This rearrangement joins TRBV30 to TRBJ2-1; perhaps D is TRBD1 or TRBD2 (5 bases each). V was cut by 2 bases and J by 5 bases, with 13 bases left in between. CDR1 and CDR2 from the germline V gene are GTSNPN and SVGIG (reference sequence). CDR3 length: 14 amino acids. CDR3 residues: CAWSTGRGHNEQFF. CDR3 DNA sequence: TGTGCCTGGAGTACGGGAAGGGGTCACAATGAGCAGTTCTTC.

This chain joins TRBV5-4 and TRBJ1-1; TRBD1 matches at 8 bases. The trim removed 4 bases at V and 7 bases at J, leaving 21 bases unmatched. The CDR3 consists of 18 residues. The germline V gene has CDR1 SGHNT and CDR2 YYREEE (reference sequence). Written as DNA, the CDR3 is TGTGCCAGCAGCCCCGGCCGGGACAGGACTCAACTATCCAGTGAAGCTTTCTTT. It specifies CASSPGRDRTQLSSEAFF.

This clone was seen just once. The J gene is TRBJ2-3, the V gene TRBV2; 13 bases agree with TRBD2. In germline, CDR1 is SNHLY, CDR2 FYNNEI. Trimming took 10 bases from V and 6 from J; bases not matched to a gene: 7. The CDR3 has 14 amino acids. The CDR3 DNA reads TGTGCCACCTTACTAGCGGGAGGGGGGGATACGCAGTATTTT. Translated, it gives CATLLAGGGDTQYF. Together with reference TRBV2 and TRBJ2-3, the CDR3 gives the full variable domain: EPEVTQTPSHQVTQMGQEVILRCVPISNHLYFYWYRQILGQKVEFLVSFYNNEISEKSEIFDDQFSVERPDGSNFTLKIRSTKLEDSAMYFCATLLAGGGDTQYFGPGTRLTVL.

V gene TRBV5-4 combines with J gene TRBJ2-3, with TRBD2 matching 9 bases. CDR3 length: 16 amino acids. In germline, CDR1 is SGHNT, CDR2 YYREEE (reference sequence). V was pared by 4 bases and J by 0 bases, with 6 bases of the junction left unmatched. In nucleotides, the CDR3 is TGTGCCAGCAGCCTAAAGCGGGGGGATAGCACAGATACGCAGTATTTT. Residues: CASSLKRGDSTDTQYF.

In DNA, the CDR3 is TGTGCCAGCAGTTTGGCTAGCGGGGCATGGAACCAAGAGACCCAGTACTTC. Translated: CASSLASGAWNQETQYF. The rearrangement uses TRBV2 and TRBJ2-5, with 9 bases identical to TRBD2. CDR1 SNHLY and CDR2 FYNNEI come from the germline V gene. This CDR3 contains 17 residues. Unmatched junction bases numbered 10, after V lost 5 bases and J lost 0 bases.

The chain uses TRBV4-3 and TRBJ2-2; D call uncertain. The V end lost 3 bases, the J end lost 5 bases, and 10 bases lay between the germline ends. The CDR3 runs to 14 residues. Germline lookup yields CDR1 LGHNA and CDR2 YSLEER. The CDR3 coding sequence is TGCGCCAGCAGCCACAGTGGCGTAACCGGGGAGCTGTTTTTT. This gives the protein CASSHSGVTGELFF.

The chain employs TRBV28 and TRBJ2-3; no firm D call. CDR1 and CDR2 (germline): MDHEN, SYDVKM. Trimming took 3 bases from V and 0 from J, leaving 13 bases between them. The CDR3 is 16 amino acids. The CDR3 reads CASSFVLGSSTDTQYF. As DNA, the CDR3 is TGTGCCAGCAGTTTCGTTTTAGGCAGTAGCACAGATACGCAGTATTTT.

V usage is TRBV7-9 and J usage is TRBJ2-7, with TRBD1 as a possible D gene (5 bases). Germline V lookup: CDR1 SEHNR, CDR2 FQNEAQ (reference sequence). CDR3 length: 14 amino acids. The V gene lost 1 base and the J gene lost 5 bases, with 12 bases spanning the gap. In nucleotides, the CDR3 is TGTGCCAGCAGCTTAGAGGGGTTGATGGACGAGCAGTACTTC. Translation gives CASSLEGLMDEQYF.

J is TRBJ2-5 and V is TRBV9; D call uncertain. V was pared by 0 bases and J by 5 bases, with 8 bases between. The CDR3 loop spans 13 amino acids. Per the germline V gene, CDR1 is SGDLS and CDR2 is YYNGEE. The CDR3 is CASSVDARETQYF. In DNA form, the CDR3 reads TGTGCCAGCAGCGTAGATGCAAGGGAGACCCAGTACTTC.

The chain recombines TRBV7-7 with TRBJ2-1, with TRBD2 matching over 7 bases. This CDR3 has 17 amino acids. CDR1 is SSHAT, CDR2 FNYEAQ, per germline (reference sequence). V was clipped by 1 base and J by 1 base; unmatched bases: 7. DNA of the CDR3: TGTGCCAGCAGCTTAGGAATCGGGACTACTTCCTACAATGAGCAGTTCTTC. It yields the protein CASSLGIGTTSYNEQFF.

V is TRBV2 and J is TRBJ1-3; D ambiguous. The CDR3 totals 15 residues. Trimming removed 5 bases from V and 0 bases from J, with 11 bases in between. From germline, CDR1 is SNHLY and CDR2 FYNNEI. The CDR3 DNA reads as TGTGCCAGCAGTACTCCGCCGGCCTCTGGAAACACCATATATTTT. Its translation: CASSTPPASGNTIYF. The variable domain in full, completed from reference TRBV2 and TRBJ1-3, reads EPEVTQTPSHQVTQMGQEVILRCVPISNHLYFYWYRQILGQKVEFLVSFYNNEISEKSEIFDDQFSVERPDGSNFTLKIRSTKLEDSAMYFCASSTPPASGNTIYFGEGSWLTVV.

A note on this clone: Other DNA sequences within the sample encode an identical CDR3. This chain connects TRBV27 to TRBJ2-7; D not resolved. The ends were cut back, 4 bases at V and 0 bases at J, with 4 bases in the middle. CDR1 is MNHEY, CDR2 SMNVEV, per germline (reference sequence). The CDR3 is made up of 12 amino acids. The CDR3 DNA follows: TGTGCCAGCAGTTCGAGCTCCTACGAGCAGTACTTC. Translated: CASSSSSYEQYF.

V and J are TRBV28 and TRBJ2-7, with D uncertain. The V end lost 3 bases, the J end lost 3 bases, and 18 bases lay between the germline ends. CDR1 is MDHEN and CDR2 is SYDVKM in the germline V gene. There are 16 residues in the CDR3. CDR3 amino acids: CASSFSWQELVYEQYF. CDR3 DNA sequence: TGTGCCAGCAGTTTTTCATGGCAGGAGTTGGTCTACGAGCAGTACTTC.

The chain carries TRBV5-1 and TRBJ2-2; no firm D call. The CDR3 consists of 15 residues. Germline loops: CDR1 SGHRS, CDR2 YFSETQ. The germline V and J ends were trimmed by 1 base and 1 base, with 8 bases remaining between them. The CDR3 region has the DNA TGCGCCAGCAGCTTGTCTCGACAGAACACCGGGGAGCTGTTTTTT. Its translation: CASSLSRQNTGELFF.

The sample holds one count of this clone. The CDR3 nucleotides read TGTGCCAGCAGTTCGGGGACAGGACGAGCTTTCTTT. Translating it yields CASSSGTGRAFF. The V and J genes are TRBV6-5 and TRBJ1-1; 8 bases align to TRBD1. Trimming took 4 bases from V and 10 from J; bases not matched to a gene: 5. The CDR3 sequence is 12 residues long. Germline CDR1 MNHEY, CDR2 SVGAGI.

This clone was seen just once. This sequence joins TRBV2 and TRBJ2-5, with 7 nucleotides matching TRBD2. Germline V gives CDR1 SNHLY, CDR2 FYNNEI. There are 16 residues in the CDR3. Losses at the gene ends were 0 bases for V and 7 bases for J; bases not matched to a gene: 11. CDR3 protein: CASSEAGAGSGVTQYF. For the CDR3, the DNA is TGTGCCAGCAGTGAAGCGGGAGCGGGGTCCGGGGTGACCCAGTACTTC.

This rearrangement joins TRBV6-5 to TRBJ2-7, with 8 positions matching TRBD1. Trimming at V came to 3 bases and at J to 5 bases, leaving 12 bases not matched to a gene. The germline gives CDR1 MNHEY, CDR2 SVGAGI. This CDR3 spans 16 amino acids. The chain's CDR3 is CASSYMFTGTGNEQYF. Here the CDR3 DNA reads TGTGCCAGCAGTTATATGTTTACCGGGACAGGTAACGAGCAGTACTTC.

V usage is TRBV29-1 and J usage is TRBJ1-1; 8 bases fit TRBD1. This CDR3 is built from 11 residues. Germline-derived CDR1 and CDR2 are SQVTM and ANQGSEA. V lost 6 bases and J lost 7; bases outside the gene matches: 4. CDR3 sequence (DNA): TGCAGCGTCGGACAGGGTTTTGAAGCTTTCTTT. It specifies CSVGQGFEAFF. Drawing the rest from reference TRBV29-1 and TRBJ1-1, the complete variable domain is SAVISQKPSRDICQRGTSLTIQCQVDSQVTMMFWYRQQPGQSLTLIATANQGSEATYESGFVIDKFPISRPNLTFSTLTVSNMSPEDSSIYLCSVGQGFEAFFGQGTRLTVV.

The gene calls are TRBV27 and TRBJ1-5; no clear D gene. V dropped 1 base and J dropped 3 bases, with 13 bases sitting between them. The CDR3 totals 16 residues. Germline assignment: CDR1 MNHEY and CDR2 SMNVEV (reference sequence). CDR3 DNA: TGTGCCAGCAGTTTATACCCCCAAATATCCAATCAGCCCCAGCATTTT. This gives the protein CASSLYPQISNQPQHF.

J is TRBJ2-3 and V is TRBV7-3, with D perhaps TRBD2 (6 bases). The CDR3 loop spans 14 amino acids. Germline CDR1 SGHTA, CDR2 FQGTGA. Trimming shortened V by 5 bases and J by 2 bases, and 11 bases separated the two germline ends. As DNA, the CDR3 is TGTGCCAGCAGCGGGGGACTCCCCACAGATACGCAGTATTTT. This translates into CASSGGLPTDTQYF.

The chain joins TRBV28 to TRBJ1-1, with D perhaps TRBD1 (6 bases). Trimming removed 5 bases from V and 5 bases from J, with 12 bases in between. CDR1 and CDR2 (germline): MDHEN, SYDVKM. The CDR3 is made up of 13 amino acids. CDR3 sequence reads: CASSPQGTTEAFF. The CDR3 bases are TGTGCCAGCAGTCCCCAGGGGACGACTGAAGCTTTCTTT.

The chain uses TRBV30 and TRBJ1-1, with D unresolved. The CDR3 covers 15 residues. V lost 3 bases and J lost 0, with 14 bases in between. Germline loops: CDR1 GTSNPN, CDR2 SVGIG (reference sequence). CDR3 sequence (DNA): TGTGCCTGGAGGGGCACACAGTGGTTGAACACTGAAGCTTTCTTT. It translates to CAWRGTQWLNTEAFF.

This sequence joins TRBV6-6 and TRBJ2-7; weak D call: TRBD1 (6 bases). The CDR3 extends over 16 amino acids. Looked up from germline, CDR1 is MNHNY and CDR2 is SVGAGI (reference sequence). V was clipped by 2 bases and J by 1 base, with 15 bases between them. In DNA, the CDR3 is TGTGCCAGCAGTTACGCGACGTGGACAGCGTCCTACGAGCAGTACTTC. Its protein product is CASSYATWTASYEQYF.

The chain uses TRBV6-1 and TRBJ2-1, with D tentatively TRBD1 or TRBD2 (6 bases each). Germline CDR1 and CDR2: MNHNS and SASEGT. The CDR3 totals 12 residues. The V end lost 3 bases, the J end lost 12 bases, and 12 bases lay between the germline ends. The CDR3 sequence is CASSDLGGGQFF. DNA for the CDR3: TGTGCCAGCAGTGACCTGGGGGGCGGGCAGTTCTTC.

V usage is TRBV11-2 and J usage is TRBJ2-7; 7 bases agree with TRBD1. After removal of 6 bases from V and 4 bases from J, the junction contained 9 bases not matched to a gene. There are 14 residues in the CDR3. CDR1 is SGHAT and CDR2 is FQNNGV in the germline V gene. The CDR3 DNA sequence: TGTGCCAGCAGGCTCCGGGACAGAATATACGAGCAGTACTTC. Its translation: CASRLRDRIYEQYF. Combining the CDR3 with reference TRBV11-2 and TRBJ2-7 gives the whole variable domain EAGVAQSPRYKIIEKRQSVAFWCNPISGHATLYWYQQILGQGPKLLIQFQNNGVVDDSQLPKDRFSAERLKGVDSTLKIQPAKLEDSAVYLCASRLRDRIYEQYFGPGTRLTVT.

The V gene is TRBV28, the J gene TRBJ2-3; TRBD2 matches 8 bases. Looked up from germline, CDR1 is MDHEN and CDR2 is SYDVKM. CDR3 length equals 16 residues. The V segment lost 6 bases and the J segment 3 bases; nucleotides outside the gene matches: 11. The DNA of the CDR3 is TGTGCCAGCAGACGACCCCCGGGGGGGGATACAGATACGCAGTATTTT. It translates to CASRRPPGGDTDTQYF.